These 15 T cell receptor beta chains were sequenced from one sample in a study of early T cells in non-severe SARS-CoV-2 infection. TCRdb re-called the 5' RACE reads with MiXCR, one entry per CDR3 protein. The profile covers over 95,000 distinct CDR3 sequences, with roughly 17% appearing a single time and around 1.3% taken by the ten largest. The sample consisted of whole blood. The receptors stem from an adult who was a healthcare worker with PCR-confirmed SARS-CoV-2 infection or an uninfected control (not recorded which).

This clonotype was detected only a few times. The chain has TRBV12-3 or TRBV12-4 and TRBJ2-5; D not resolved. The CDR3 covers 13 residues. V lost 7 bases and J lost 3, with 12 bases in between. In DNA, the CDR3 is TGTGCCAGCAAGGTAAACGGAGAAGAGACCCAGTACTTC. Amino acid sequence: CASKVNGEETQYF.

The CDR3 coding sequence is TGTGCCAGCAGTTTCGCGGGACAGGGAAGTCGTGAGCAGTACTTC. This sequence encodes CASSFAGQGSREQYF. The chain is built from TRBV28 and TRBJ2-7; 9 bases map to TRBD1. With V trimmed by 3 bases and J by 7 bases, 10 bases remained unmatched. CDR3 length: 15 residues. The germline V gene encodes CDR1 MDHEN and CDR2 SYDVKM. Together with reference TRBV28 and TRBJ2-7, the CDR3 gives the full variable domain: DVKVTQSSRYLVKRTGEKVFLECVQDMDHENMFWYRQDPGLGLRLIYFSYDVKMKEKGDIPEGYSVSREKKERFSLILESASTNQTSMYLCASSFAGQGSREQYFGPGTRLTVT.

The sample holds many counts of this clonotype. The J gene is TRBJ2-1, the V gene TRBV6-6, with 9 bases fitting TRBD1. The ends lost 5 bases at V and 2 bases at J; junction bases unmatched: 4. CDR1 is MNHNY, CDR2 SVGAGI, per germline (reference sequence). CDR3 length equals 15 residues. The CDR3 DNA reads TGTGCCAGCAGTAGGGACAGGGACCCCTACAATGAGCAGTTCTTC. This codes for CASSRDRDPYNEQFF.

V usage is TRBV12-3 or TRBV12-4 and J usage is TRBJ1-2; 7 nucleotides match TRBD1. There are 14 residues in the CDR3. V shed 6 bases and J 0 bases; nucleotides not matched to a gene: 4. CDR3: CASSRGASNYGYTF. DNA for the CDR3: TGTGCCAGCAGCAGGGGGGCGTCTAACTATGGCTACACCTTC.

This clonotype has ten or more counts. This chain uses TRBV12-5 with TRBJ1-3; D remains unclear. The CDR3 spans 18 residues. Germline V gives CDR1 LGHNT, CDR2 FRNRAP. Deletions cut 6 bases from V and 4 bases from J, with 25 bases between. CDR3: CASGTILRRPKGGNTIYF. CDR3 sequence (DNA): TGTGCTAGTGGCACTATCCTCAGGAGGCCCAAAGGGGGAAACACCATATATTTT.

In its sample, this clonotype was seen a few times. The chain recombines TRBV29-1 with TRBJ2-3, with TRBD2 identical over 10 bases. J gave up 5 bases and V 8 bases, and 7 bases lay outside the gene matches. The CDR3 spans 13 residues. Germline-derived CDR1 and CDR2 are SQVTM and ANQGSEA. DNA for the CDR3: TGCAGCCTGTCTAGCGGGAGCGTAGATACGCAGTATTTT. Translating gives CSLSSGSVDTQYF.

J is TRBJ1-2 and V is TRBV27; D call uncertain. The CDR3 sequence is 13 residues long. Trimming took off 2 bases at V and 3 bases at J, with 7 bases between the two ends. Germline CDR1 and CDR2: MNHEY and SMNVEV (reference sequence). Written as DNA, the CDR3 is TGTGCCAGCAGTTTAGGGGAGGACTATGGCTACACCTTC. This sequence encodes CASSLGEDYGYTF.

The V gene is TRBV10-1, the J gene TRBJ1-1; D is uncertain. This CDR3 contains 12 residues. Trimming pared 6 bases from V and 7 bases from J, leaving 12 bases between. Germline V gene data show CDR1 as WNHNN and CDR2 as SYGVQD (reference sequence). The CDR3 is CASRIRRDEAFF. DNA of the CDR3: TGCGCCAGCAGGATCAGACGGGATGAAGCTTTCTTT.

J is TRBJ1-2 and V is TRBV19; no reliable D call. This CDR3 spans 13 amino acids. CDR1 LNHDA and CDR2 SQIVND come from the germline V gene (reference sequence). The V end lost 4 bases, the J end lost 4 bases, and 10 bases lay between the germline ends. The DNA for the CDR3 is TGTGCCAGTAGTAGACCGGAATTCTATGGCTACACCTTC. Protein sequence: CASSRPEFYGYTF.

This clonotype has more than one count but fewer than ten. The chain employs TRBV11-2 and TRBJ1-6; unclear D gene. With 3 bases removed from V and 9 bases from J, the gap between germline ends came to 6 bases. The germline V gene encodes CDR1 SGHAT and CDR2 FQNNGV. The CDR3 is made up of 12 amino acids. CDR3 sequence reads: CASSFGSSPLHF. Here the CDR3 DNA reads TGTGCCAGCAGCTTCGGAAGTTCACCCCTCCACTTT.

This chain connects TRBV19 to TRBJ2-7; D gene ambiguous. Germline V CDR1 and CDR2: LNHDA, SQIVND (reference sequence). The CDR3 has 14 amino acids. The V and J ends lost 3 bases and 4 bases respectively, with 13 bases between them. CDR3 sequence reads: CASSISMSGYEQYF. For the CDR3, the DNA is TGTGCCAGTAGTATCAGTATGAGTGGGTACGAGCAGTACTTC.

This clonotype was counted only a few times. The gene calls are TRBV6-1 and TRBJ2-5, with D unclear. The CDR3 is made up of 17 amino acids. The V gene's germline CDR1 is MNHNS and CDR2 SASEGT. The V end lost 4 bases, the J end lost 5 bases, and 23 bases lay between the germline ends. The CDR3 nucleotides read TGTGCCAGCAGTGGCCAACTCAAATCAGCTCGTGGCGAGACCCAGTACTTC. Translated: CASSGQLKSARGETQYF.

This clonotype was seen a few times. In DNA form, the CDR3 reads TGTGCCAGCAGCTCCTCCCTACTTACTATGAACACTGAAGCTTTCTTT. It is translated as CASSSSLLTMNTEAFF. This sequence joins TRBV7-2 and TRBJ1-1; D is undetermined. The CDR3 has 16 residues. V was shortened by 4 bases and J by 0 bases, with 15 bases between the two germline ends. Germline V gene sequence: CDR1 SGHTA, CDR2 FQGNSA.

The chain joins TRBV5-1 to TRBJ2-2; a weak D match, TRBD2 (6 bases). The CDR3 length is 16 residues. CDR1 and CDR2 (germline): SGHRS, YFSETQ. V was clipped by 0 bases and J by 4 bases, with 13 bases between them. The CDR3 DNA is TGCGCCAGCAGCTTGGTTGGGGGAGGACCCACCGGGGAGCTGTTTTTT. This codes for CASSLVGGGPTGELFF.

This clonotype was counted only a few times. This chain uses TRBV11-2 with TRBJ2-5, with a tentative D call TRBD2 (5 bases). CDR1 is SGHAT and CDR2 is FQNNGV in the germline V gene. The CDR3 is 12 residues long. V was trimmed by 3 bases and J by 5 bases, leaving 7 bases between them. The DNA for the CDR3 is TGTGCCAGCAGCTTCGGGGTTGAGACCCAGTACTTC. Its protein is CASSFGVETQYF.